The 19 T cell receptor beta chains in this list originate from one sample, sequenced in a study of shared clonotypes between healthy human individuals. Assay used: immunoSEQ multiplex PCR; TCRdb lists only in-frame clones, some missing. The table records around 440,000 clones, around 77% of them present only once. Sequencing was performed on PBMCs. Source of these receptors: a woman in her forties in good health. Some clones in this sample may be carry-over from other donors' samples.

This clone appeared many times. The sample has other DNA sequences that encode this CDR3 too. The CDR3 bases are TGTGCCAGCAGTGCGCCCCCGGACGGCTCTGGAAACACCATATATTTT. The encoded protein is CASSAPPDGSGNTIYF. The V gene is TRBV6-4, the J gene TRBJ1-3; D ambiguous. V lost 4 bases and J 0 bases, leaving 13 bases between the germline ends. There are 16 residues in the CDR3. CDR1 is MRHNA and CDR2 is SNTAGT in the germline V gene.

This clone occurred a few times. The rearrangement links TRBV30 to TRBJ1-1, with 9 bases lining up with TRBD1. CDR1 and CDR2 from the germline V gene are GTSNPN and SVGIG (reference sequence). CDR3 size: 16 residues. The junction had 10 bases not matched to a gene; V was cut back by 1 base and J by 4 bases. The CDR3 loop is CAWSAGDRAMVTEAFF. The CDR3 DNA reads as TGTGCCTGGAGTGCGGGGGACAGGGCGATGGTCACTGAAGCTTTCTTT.

The V and J genes are TRBV5-6 and TRBJ2-7; 7 bases line up with TRBD2. V was pared by 1 base and J by 0 bases, with 4 bases of the junction left unmatched. Looked up from germline, CDR1 is SGHDT and CDR2 is YYEEEE. The CDR3 covers 15 residues. DNA of the CDR3: TGTGCCAGCAGCTTGCTAGCGGACTACTCCTACGAGCAGTACTTC. This sequence encodes CASSLLADYSYEQYF.

The rearrangement joins TRBV21-1 to TRBJ1-2; TRBD1 is the table's D call and was not checked against the DNA. TRBV21-1 is given as a pseudogene. This CDR3 contains 15 residues. The CDR3 sequence: CASSKSWHSNYGYTF. DNA of the CDR3: TGTGCCAGCAGCAAATCCTGGCACAGTAACTATGGCTACACCTTC.

This chain uses TRBV15 with TRBJ2-7; 7 bases map to TRBD2. CDR1 and CDR2 from the germline V gene are LNHNV and YYDKDF (reference sequence). V shed 6 bases and J 0 bases; nucleotides not matched to a gene: 8. This CDR3 spans 15 amino acids. The CDR3 region has the DNA TGTGCCACCAGTCCCTCGGGACTAAGCTCCTACGAGCAGTACTTC. It specifies CATSPSGLSSYEQYF.

J is TRBJ1-3 and V is TRBV30; tentatively, D is TRBD1 (5 bases). The CDR3 is made up of 15 amino acids. Per germline, CDR1 GTSNPN and CDR2 SVGIG (reference sequence). V shed 1 base and J shed 0 bases, with 10 bases lying between them. CDR3 sequence: CAWSGGTSSGNTIYF. The DNA for the CDR3 is TGTGCCTGGAGTGGAGGGACCTCCTCTGGAAACACCATATATTTT.

The chain carries TRBV10-3 and TRBJ2-7; TRBD2 aligns across 10 bases. The CDR3 has 14 residues. V lost 4 bases to trimming and J lost 4 bases; unmatched junction nucleotides: 4. Germline CDR1 ENHRY, CDR2 SYGVKD. The CDR3 region has the DNA TGTGCCATCAGTGCCGGACTAGCGGATTACGAGCAGTACTTC. It yields the protein CAISAGLADYEQYF.

The chain combines TRBV11-2 with TRBJ2-3; D not certain. The ends were cut back, 2 bases at V and 2 bases at J, with 8 bases in the middle. The CDR3 is made up of 14 amino acids. CDR1 and CDR2 (germline): SGHAT, FQNNGV. The chain's CDR3 is CASSLLGITDTQYF. The CDR3 coding sequence is TGTGCCAGCAGCTTACTAGGGATCACAGATACGCAGTATTTT.

In regard to this clone: The same CDR3 can be traced to other DNA sequences in this sample. The chain joins TRBV5-1 to TRBJ2-7, with D possibly called TRBD1 or TRBD2 (5 bases each). Germline V gene lookup returns CDR1 SGHRS and CDR2 YFSETQ. This CDR3 has 15 amino acids. Trimming pared 0 bases from V and 0 bases from J, leaving 10 bases between. This chain's CDR3 is CASSLVPGSSYEQYF. In DNA form, the CDR3 reads TGCGCCAGCAGCTTGGTGCCAGGGAGCTCCTACGAGCAGTACTTC. Full variable domain (missing parts from reference TRBV5-1 and TRBJ2-7): KAGVTQTPRYLIKTRGQQVTLSCSPISGHRSVSWYQQTPGQGLQFLFEYFSETQRNKGNFPGRFSGRQFSNSRSEMNVSTLELGDSALYLCASSLVPGSSYEQYFGPGTRLTVT.

This clone was picked up many times. The chain is built from TRBV9 and TRBJ2-5; 8 bases fit TRBD2. Germline trimming cut 4 bases from V and 5 bases from J; bases unmatched to any gene: 10. Germline CDR1 reads SGDLS; CDR2 reads YYNGEE. The CDR3 contains 15 residues. The CDR3 nucleotides are TGTGCCAGCAGCCTCACTAGCGGACCGAGCGAGACCCAGTACTTC. Its protein is CASSLTSGPSETQYF.

The rearrangement joins TRBV9 to TRBJ1-2, with no clear D. The CDR3 contains 14 residues. Germline V gives CDR1 SGDLS, CDR2 YYNGEE. The V and J ends lost 0 bases and 8 bases respectively, with 14 bases between them. The CDR3 DNA is TGTGCCAGCAGCGTAGTGAGCTCCTCAAGGGGCTACACCTTC. It yields the protein CASSVVSSSRGYTF.

The chain has TRBV28 and TRBJ1-2; tentatively, D is TRBD1 (5 bases). V was clipped by 7 bases and J by 2 bases, with 14 bases between them. Per the germline V gene, CDR1 is MDHEN and CDR2 is SYDVKM. This CDR3 spans 14 amino acids. The CDR3 DNA sequence: TGTGCCAGCACCCACGAGACAGCCAACTATGGCTACACCTTC. Amino acid sequence: CASTHETANYGYTF.

This sequence joins TRBV29-1 and TRBJ2-5; D perhaps matches TRBD1 (5 bases). Per germline, CDR1 SQVTM and CDR2 ANQGSEA. The CDR3 covers 14 residues. Trimming took 3 bases from V and 1 from J, leaving 12 bases between them. CDR3 nucleotides: TGCAGCGTTGACTTGACAGAAATCCAAGAGACCCAGTACTTC. Translation: CSVDLTEIQETQYF. The full variable domain, its missing parts supplied by reference TRBV29-1 and TRBJ2-5, is SAVISQKPSRDICQRGTSLTIQCQVDSQVTMMFWYRQQPGQSLTLIATANQGSEATYESGFVIDKFPISRPNLTFSTLTVSNMSPEDSSIYLCSVDLTEIQETQYFGPGTRLLVL.

This clone was seen only a few times. The rearrangement joins TRBV30 to TRBJ1-4, with no clear D. The CDR3 covers 16 residues. Germline V lookup: CDR1 GTSNPN, CDR2 SVGIG (reference sequence). V lost 1 base and J 0 bases, leaving 12 bases between the germline ends. The CDR3 DNA reads as TGTGCCTGGAGTGGGGTAGGCGGCGCAACTAATGAAAAACTGTTTTTT. This encodes CAWSGVGGATNEKLFF.

This clone has a handful of counts. The CDR3 sequence: CASSSGRVGSPLHF. The CDR3 region has the DNA TGTGCCAGCAGTTCGGGCAGGGTTGGCTCACCCCTCCACTTT. V gene TRBV6-5 combines with J gene TRBJ1-6, with D perhaps matching TRBD1 (5 bases). CDR1 and CDR2 from the germline V gene are MNHEY and SVGAGI. This CDR3 is 14 amino acids long. The V and J ends lost 4 bases and 10 bases respectively, with 14 bases between them.

CDR3 sequence: CASSVPEEAGSNNEQFF. CDR3 coding DNA: TGTGCCAGCAGCGTTCCCGAGGAGGCAGGGTCCAACAATGAGCAGTTCTTC. This chain connects TRBV5-6 to TRBJ2-1, with D possibly called TRBD1 or TRBD2 (5 bases each). Germline CDR1 reads SGHDT; CDR2 reads YYEEEE. This CDR3 comprises 17 residues. V was pared by 4 bases and J by 5 bases, with 22 bases between.

This clone turned up a few times. A far more abundant clone sits one base away, making this likely a read error. This sequence joins TRBV19 and TRBJ2-7; D tentatively reads TRBD1 or TRBD2 (5 bases each). Germline V gene lookup returns CDR1 LNHDA and CDR2 SQIVND (reference sequence). Deletions cut 11 bases from V and 3 bases from J, with 17 bases between. The length of the CDR3 is 13 residues. The CDR3 nucleotides are TGTGCCGGTGGAAGGGACGGAGGCTACGAGCAGTACTTC. It yields the protein CAGGRDGGYEQYF.

In its sample, this clone was seen many times. The CDR3 sequence: CASSLTRTGNQPQHF. CDR3 DNA sequence: TGTGCCAGCAGCTTAACGAGGACTGGCAATCAGCCCCAGCATTTT. The J gene is TRBJ1-5, the V gene TRBV7-2; D is ambiguous. The germline V gene has CDR1 SGHTA and CDR2 FQGNSA. V lost 2 bases to trimming and J lost 2 bases, with 10 bases between them. This CDR3 is built from 15 residues. Looking up the rest from reference TRBV7-2 and TRBJ1-5 gives the full variable domain: GAGVSQSPSNKVTEKGKDVELRCDPISGHTALYWYRQSLGQGLEFLIYFQGNSAPDKSGLPSDRFSAERTGGSVSTLTIQRTQQEDSAVYLCASSLTRTGNQPQHFGDGTRLSIL.

The rearrangement uses TRBV4-1 and TRBJ2-3; 9 nucleotides match TRBD1. The CDR3 has 18 amino acids. From germline, CDR1 is MGHRA and CDR2 YSYEKL. J lost 6 bases, V lost 4 bases, and 17 bases had no gene match. The CDR3 loop is CASSPKTLGTGSYDTQYF. For the CDR3, the DNA is TGCGCCAGCAGCCCCAAAACTCTCGGGACAGGGAGTTATGATACGCAGTATTTT.